This T cell receptor beta chain was obtained from a study of blood T cell repertoires in COVID-19. Study-wide context: Whether acute or convalescent, the COVID-19 samples came from the United States, Italy and Spain. T cells, B-cell-depleted T cells, or PBMCs supplied cDNA or gDNA.

The germline V and J ends were trimmed by 3 bases and 1 base, with 10 bases remaining between them. The CDR3 spans 14 residues. CDR1 and CDR2 (germline): SGHRS, YFSETQ. This clone was observed a handful of times. The repertoire was sequenced with immunoSEQ multiplex PCR; TCRdb's copy has only in-frame clones and lacks some. The sample gives hundreds of thousands of clones, 86% of which show up once; 2.2% is in the top ten. The receptor was isolated from a woman aged 45-65 years with acute or convalescent COVID-19. The chain joins TRBV5-1 to TRBJ1-1, with D possibly matching TRBD1 (6 bases). Source material: peripheral blood. CDR3 amino acids: CASSWTATNTEAFF. The CDR3 DNA reads TGCGCCAGCAGCTGGACAGCTACGAACACTGAAGCTTTCTTT.